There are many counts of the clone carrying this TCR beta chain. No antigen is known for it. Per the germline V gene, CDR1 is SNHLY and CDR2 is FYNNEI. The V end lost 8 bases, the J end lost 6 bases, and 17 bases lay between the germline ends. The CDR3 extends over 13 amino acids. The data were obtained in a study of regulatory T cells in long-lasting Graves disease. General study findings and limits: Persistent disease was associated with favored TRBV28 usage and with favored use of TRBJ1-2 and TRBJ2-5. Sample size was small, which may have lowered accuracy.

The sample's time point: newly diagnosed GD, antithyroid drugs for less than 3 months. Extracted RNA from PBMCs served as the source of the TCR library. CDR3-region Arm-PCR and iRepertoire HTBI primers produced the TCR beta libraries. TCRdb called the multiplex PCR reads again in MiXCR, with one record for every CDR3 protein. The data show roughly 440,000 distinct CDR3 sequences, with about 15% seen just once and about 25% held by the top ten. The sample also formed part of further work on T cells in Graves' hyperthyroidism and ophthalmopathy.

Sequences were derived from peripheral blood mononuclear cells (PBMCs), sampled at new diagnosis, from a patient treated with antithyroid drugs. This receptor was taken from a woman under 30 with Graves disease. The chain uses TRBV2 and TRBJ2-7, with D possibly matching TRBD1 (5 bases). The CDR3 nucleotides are TGTGCCAGCTCAACAGGAGTCGGATCCGAGCAGTACTTC. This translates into CASSTGVGSEQYF.